These 32 T cell receptor beta chains share one sample of origin, sequenced in a study of tissue T cells after allogeneic stem cell transplantation. The table came from immunoSEQ multiplex PCR; TCRdb's copy has only in-frame clones and leaves some out. Among 1,200 to 1,500 clones listed, roughly 77% were seen once. The source was stomach tissue, collected at autopsy. These receptors all come from a male patient between 35 and 75 years old with steroid-refractory graft-versus-host disease after an allogeneic stem cell transplant. The graft donor may have given rise to some T cells.

This clone was found a few times. The chain joins TRBV7-3 to TRBJ2-3; no clear D gene. The V end lost 5 bases, the J end lost 0 bases, and 12 bases lay between the germline ends. This CDR3 is 15 amino acids long. CDR1 and CDR2 (germline): SGHTA, FQGTGA. The CDR3 nucleotides read TGTGCCAGCAGCGCAAACGGATTTAGCACAGATACGCAGTATTTT. This translates into CASSANGFSTDTQYF.

This clone was found a few times. The J gene is TRBJ2-6, the V gene TRBV3-1 (or the pseudogene TRBV3-2); 8 bases are a match to TRBD1. The germline V gene encodes CDR1 LGHDT and CDR2 YNNKEL (reference sequence). The CDR3 contains 19 residues. The trim removed 0 bases at V and 1 base at J, leaving 8 bases unmatched. CDR3 DNA sequence: TGTGCCAGCAGCCAAGATCCCGCAGGGGGCCTATCTGGGGCCAACGTCCTGACTTTC. Its protein is CASSQDPAGGLSGANVLTF.

This chain uses TRBV2 with TRBJ1-6; the D is unclear. Germline-derived CDR1 and CDR2 are SNHLY and FYNNEI. The CDR3 totals 15 residues. Trimming shortened V by 4 bases and J by 4 bases, and 11 bases separated the two germline ends. The DNA of the CDR3 is TGTGCCAGCAGTGGTTTGGTCAATTATAATTCACCCCTCCACTTT. Translating gives CASSGLVNYNSPLHF.

This chain uses TRBV7-9 with TRBJ1-2; 7 positions agree with TRBD1. The CDR3 spans 14 residues. J gave up 4 bases and V 1 base, and 3 bases lay outside the gene matches. CDR1 is SEHNR, CDR2 FQNEAQ, per germline (reference sequence). This CDR3 is CASSLGGQSYGYTF. Here the CDR3 DNA reads TGTGCCAGCAGCTTAGGGGGACAGTCCTATGGCTACACCTTC.

The chain is built from TRBV7-2 and TRBJ1-1; D uncertain. V was cut by 1 base and J by 1 base, with 7 bases left in between. The CDR3 spans 14 residues. Germline V gene lookup returns CDR1 SGHTA and CDR2 FQGNSA. CDR3 sequence reads: CASSLGSANTEAFF. Here the CDR3 DNA reads TGTGCCAGCAGCTTAGGATCAGCGAACACTGAAGCTTTCTTT. The full variable domain, with the rest looked up from reference TRBV7-2 and TRBJ1-1, is GAGVSQSPSNKVTEKGKDVELRCDPISGHTALYWYRQSLGQGLEFLIYFQGNSAPDKSGLPSDRFSAERTGGSVSTLTIQRTQQEDSAVYLCASSLGSANTEAFFGQGTRLTVV.

The chain has TRBV7-8 and TRBJ2-7; 10 bases fit TRBD2. Unmatched junction bases numbered 4, after V lost 5 bases and J lost 0 bases. CDR1 SGHVS and CDR2 FQNEAQ come from the germline V gene. This CDR3 region has 15 residues. CDR3 nucleotide sequence: TGTGCCAGCAGCAGCGGGACTAGCGCCTCCTACGAGCAGTACTTC. Its protein product is CASSSGTSASYEQYF.

The chain couples TRBV6-5 to TRBJ2-5, with D tentatively TRBD1 (8 bases). The V gene lost 6 bases and the J gene lost 3 bases, with 14 bases spanning the gap. CDR1 and CDR2 (germline): MNHEY, SVGAGI. The CDR3 is 14 amino acids. This CDR3 is CASRPQGGEETQYF. In DNA form, the CDR3 reads TGTGCCAGCAGGCCACAGGGGGGGGAAGAGACCCAGTACTTC.

The gene calls are TRBV7-6 and TRBJ2-7, with 16 bases matching TRBD2. After removal of 5 bases from V and 2 bases from J, the junction contained 6 bases not matched to a gene. Germline V gives CDR1 SGHVS, CDR2 FNYEAQ. The CDR3 spans 17 residues. The DNA of the CDR3 is TGTGCCAGCAGCGGAGGGACTAGCGGGGGGGTGCCCTACGAGCAGTACTTC. This sequence encodes CASSGGTSGGVPYEQYF.

This clone was picked up one time. The gene calls are TRBV19 and TRBJ1-2, with D perhaps TRBD1 (5 bases). This CDR3 is 16 amino acids long. Germline values: CDR1 LNHDA, CDR2 SQIVND (reference sequence). Trimming removed 5 bases from V and 6 bases from J, with 22 bases in between. CDR3 residues: CASSWDWSGIKDGYTF. CDR3 DNA: TGTGCCAGTAGTTGGGACTGGAGCGGGATTAAGGATGGCTACACCTTC.

This clone has a handful of counts. The gene calls are TRBV9 and TRBJ2-5; tentatively, D is TRBD2 (6 bases). The V end lost 3 bases, the J end lost 5 bases, and 14 bases lay between the germline ends. Looked up from germline, CDR1 is SGDLS and CDR2 is YYNGEE. The CDR3 sequence is 14 residues long. The CDR3 DNA is TGTGCCAGCAGCGCCCCTTGGGGGGAGGAGACCCAGTACTTC. This codes for CASSAPWGEETQYF.

The chain couples TRBV27 to TRBJ2-7, with 8 bases fitting TRBD1. The CDR3 sequence is 15 residues long. Trimming at V came to 9 bases and at J to 2 bases, leaving 12 bases not matched to a gene. Germline V gene data show CDR1 as MNHEY and CDR2 as SMNVEV (reference sequence). CDR3 sequence: CASKTGTGLPYEQYF. The CDR3 coding sequence is TGTGCCAGTAAAACCGGGACAGGTTTACCCTACGAGCAGTACTTC.

The CDR3 sequence: CATSDLWGEYTEAFF. CDR3 bases: TGTGCCACCAGTGATTTGTGGGGGGAATACACTGAAGCTTTCTTT. V and J are TRBV24-1 and TRBJ1-1, with a possible D match to TRBD1 (5 bases). Trimming pared 0 bases from V and 3 bases from J, leaving 10 bases between. CDR1 KGHDR and CDR2 SFDVKD come from the germline V gene. The CDR3 consists of 15 residues.

The chain carries TRBV5-1 and TRBJ2-4; TRBD1 might be the D (6 bases). The V and J ends lost 0 bases and 4 bases respectively, with 17 bases between them. CDR1 and CDR2 from the germline V gene are SGHRS and YFSETQ. The CDR3 totals 17 residues. The CDR3, as DNA: TGCGCCAGCAGCTTGGTAAACCGGGACACATTAAAAAACATTCAGTACTTC. It codes for CASSLVNRDTLKNIQYF.

V is TRBV12-3 or TRBV12-4 and J is TRBJ2-7; D might be TRBD1 (5 bases). The CDR3 runs to 12 residues. V lost 4 bases and J 7 bases, leaving 11 bases between the germline ends. DNA of the CDR3: TGTGCCAGCAGTTCACGACAGAGAGAGCAGTACTTC. Translation gives CASSSRQREQYF.

The rearrangement links TRBV3-1 (or the pseudogene TRBV3-2) to TRBJ2-7; D not resolved. Trimming shortened V by 4 bases and J by 2 bases, and 12 bases separated the two germline ends. There are 14 residues in the CDR3. The germline gives CDR1 LGHDT, CDR2 YNNKEL (reference sequence). The CDR3 loop reads CASSPTTLPYEQYF. In DNA, the CDR3 is TGTGCCAGCAGCCCTACGACCTTACCCTACGAGCAGTACTTC.

The chain has TRBV3-1 (or the pseudogene TRBV3-2) and TRBJ1-1, with D perhaps TRBD1 (6 bases). The germline V and J ends were trimmed by 3 bases and 2 bases, with 22 bases remaining between them. The CDR3 contains 18 residues. Germline-derived CDR1 and CDR2 are LGHDT and YNNKEL (reference sequence). The CDR3 nucleotides are TGTGCCAGCAGCCATGACTACAGGGAGGAGGAGCCTAACACTGAAGCTTTCTTT. This gives the protein CASSHDYREEEPNTEAFF.

V gene TRBV19 combines with J gene TRBJ2-5, with D unresolved. The germline V and J ends were trimmed by 3 bases and 2 bases, with 7 bases remaining between them. The CDR3 is 13 amino acids. CDR1 and CDR2 (germline): LNHDA, SQIVND (reference sequence). Here the CDR3 reads CASSIQTQETQYF. The CDR3 region has the DNA TGTGCCAGTAGTATCCAAACTCAAGAGACCCAGTACTTC.

The V gene is TRBV28, the J gene TRBJ2-1; D is undetermined. The CDR3 covers 13 residues. V was trimmed by 5 bases and J by 5 bases, leaving 10 bases between them. Germline CDR1 is MDHEN and CDR2 is SYDVKM. CDR3 DNA sequence: TGTGCCAGCAGTCCCAGCATAAACAATGAGCAGTTCTTC. Encoded protein: CASSPSINNEQFF.

The chain employs TRBV9 and TRBJ2-2, with no clear D. Trimming cost V 4 bases and J 9 bases, with 10 bases left between them. CDR1 SGDLS and CDR2 YYNGEE come from the germline V gene. The length of the CDR3 is 12 residues. The CDR3 nucleotides are TGTGCCAGCAGCACCCGAGCGAGGGAGCTGTTTTTT. Protein: CASSTRARELFF.

The chain combines TRBV6-4 with TRBJ2-1, with 10 positions matching TRBD1. With 3 bases clipped from V and 5 bases from J, the junction kept 7 bases outside the gene matches. This CDR3 has 16 residues. CDR1 MRHNA and CDR2 SNTAGT come from the germline V gene. In nucleotides, the CDR3 is TGTGCCAGCAGTGATCCCGGACAGGGGGACCACAATGAGCAGTTCTTC. It codes for CASSDPGQGDHNEQFF.

The CDR3 protein is CASSFTGANTGELFF. The CDR3 nucleotides are TGTGCCAGCAGCTTTACAGGGGCGAACACCGGGGAGCTGTTTTTT. The chain carries TRBV7-3 and TRBJ2-2, with 7 bases matching TRBD1. Germline V CDR1 and CDR2: SGHTA, FQGTGA. CDR3 length: 15 amino acids. After removal of 3 bases from V and 0 bases from J, the junction contained 1 base not matched to a gene.

The CDR3 protein is CASSRSTGMGREQYF. For the CDR3, the DNA is TGTGCCAGCAGTCGCTCGACAGGGATGGGTAGAGAGCAGTACTTC. The chain uses TRBV27 and TRBJ2-7, with 7 bases aligning to TRBD1. Trimming took 5 bases from V and 7 from J; bases not matched to a gene: 14. The CDR3 sequence is 15 residues long. CDR1 and CDR2 from the germline V gene are MNHEY and SMNVEV (reference sequence).

The rearrangement joins TRBV5-1 to TRBJ1-2; tentative D call: TRBD1 (5 bases). Germline V gene data show CDR1 as SGHRS and CDR2 as YFSETQ. This CDR3 comprises 12 residues. V was clipped by 2 bases and J by 8 bases, with 10 bases between them. The DNA of the CDR3 is TGCGCCAGCAGCTTTTCAGGGTGGGGCTACACCTTC. Translated, it gives CASSFSGWGYTF.

The V and J genes are TRBV5-4 and TRBJ1-3; TRBD1 is a possible D gene (5 bases). Germline V gene data show CDR1 as SGHNT and CDR2 as YYREEE (reference sequence). The V gene lost 0 bases and the J gene lost 7 bases, with 14 bases spanning the gap. The CDR3 spans 15 residues. The CDR3 sequence is CASSLDGTPANTIYF. CDR3 coding DNA: TGTGCCAGCAGCTTGGATGGGACCCCCGCGAACACCATATATTTT.

The rearrangement links TRBV6-5 to TRBJ2-5; no firm D call. Trimming removed 6 bases from V and 5 bases from J, with 7 bases in between. Per the germline V gene, CDR1 is MNHEY and CDR2 is SVGAGI. The CDR3 is made up of 11 amino acids. This CDR3 reads CASRIRETQYF. The CDR3, as DNA: TGTGCCAGCAGGATCCGGGAGACCCAGTACTTC.

This sequence joins TRBV27 and TRBJ1-2, with D possibly being TRBD1 (5 bases). The CDR3 is 14 residues long. The germline V and J ends were trimmed by 0 bases and 6 bases, with 11 bases remaining between them. Germline loops: CDR1 MNHEY, CDR2 SMNVEV (reference sequence). The CDR3 DNA is TGTGCCAGCAGTTTATCGTCGGGAGGGGATGGCTACACCTTC. It encodes CASSLSSGGDGYTF.

As to this clone: At one end, the junction sequence differs from germline, possibly due to a read error. The chain has TRBV4-2 and TRBJ2-7; D gene uncertain. Germline V lookup: CDR1 LGHNA, CDR2 YNFKEQ. The CDR3 is 15 residues long. DNA of the CDR3: TGTGCCAGCAGCCAAGATAAACCTTCTTCCTACGAGCAGTGCTTC. It encodes CASSQDKPSSYEQCF.

The rearrangement joins TRBV27 to TRBJ1-5; no firm D call. Deletions cut 8 bases from V and 1 base from J, with 6 bases between. The CDR3 is 12 residues long. Germline loops: CDR1 MNHEY, CDR2 SMNVEV (reference sequence). The CDR3 DNA reads as TGTGCCAGCGGTTGGAGCAATCAGCCCCAGCATTTT. It is translated as CASGWSNQPQHF.

A remark on this clone: This CDR3 is missing its conserved last phenylalanine or tryptophan, likely due to a read error. The DNA is left out, because the CDR3 cannot be placed on it with certainty; the CDR3 is given as TCRdb lists it. J is TRBJ2-7 and V is TRBV9. The length of the CDR3 is 12 amino acids, counting both ends. CDR1 and CDR2 (germline): SGDLS, YYNGEE. This chain's CDR3 is CASSAYTTGPLS.

CDR3: CASSPLGTDTQYF. In nucleotides, the CDR3 is TGTGCCAGCAGCCCCTTAGGGACAGATACGCAGTATTTT. The chain has TRBV27 and TRBJ2-3; D gene ambiguous. The CDR3 runs 13 residues. Looked up from germline, CDR1 is MNHEY and CDR2 is SMNVEV (reference sequence). The germline V and J ends were trimmed by 6 bases and 3 bases, with 10 bases remaining between them.

The CDR3 coding sequence is TGTGCCAGCAGCTACGTGGAGGGGGTCGAAGCTTTCTTT. Amino acids: CASSYVEGVEAFF. The rearrangement uses TRBV7-9 and TRBJ1-1; D may be TRBD1 (6 bases). Germline CDR1 SEHNR, CDR2 FQNEAQ (reference sequence). CDR3 size: 13 residues. The V end was cut by 4 bases, the J end by 8 bases, with 14 bases between.

The V gene is TRBV5-1, the J gene TRBJ1-5; a weak D match, TRBD1 (5 bases). The CDR3 spans 16 residues. V was pared by 2 bases and J by 5 bases, with 17 bases between. Germline V gene sequence: CDR1 SGHRS, CDR2 YFSETQ. In DNA, the CDR3 is TGCGCCAGCAGCTTAGGGGAGAACCCCCTTTATCAGCCCCAGCATTTT. As protein: CASSLGENPLYQPQHF. The variable domain in full, completed from reference TRBV5-1 and TRBJ1-5, reads KAGVTQTPRYLIKTRGQQVTLSCSPISGHRSVSWYQQTPGQGLQFLFEYFSETQRNKGNFPGRFSGRQFSNSRSEMNVSTLELGDSALYLCASSLGENPLYQPQHFGDGTRLSIL.